The T cell receptor beta chain under discussion was sequenced for a study of blood T cell repertoires in COVID-19. Study-level information: The study drew acute and convalescent COVID-19 samples from the United States, Italy and Spain.

Original methodology: Researchers report that nucleated cell counts were estimated from reference gene primer amplification. Using immunoSEQ multiplex PCR, the repertoire was profiled, and TCRdb retains in-frame clones only, with some absent. That table gives V, J and clone size, and the DNA gave D and trimming. This sample yields about 250,000 clones, of which 85% are seen a single time; under 8% belongs to the top ten. Cohorts were assigned according to the clinical history that participants reported. Within 2 weeks of study entry, exposed participants had contacted a PCR-confirmed or clinician-diagnosed COVID-19 case. J was trimmed by 11 bases and V by 5 bases; bases with no gene match: 11. The germline V gene has CDR1 KGHDR and CDR2 SFDVKD. The CDR3 is made up of 14 amino acids.

The sequencing input was PBMCs or T cells enriched from blood (not recorded which). The source of this sequence is a woman aged 50 to 60 who had been exposed to COVID-19. The chain couples TRBV24-1 to TRBJ1-1, with 9 bases matching TRBD1. CDR3 nucleotide sequence: TGTGCCACCAGTGGCCCAGAATCGGGACAGGGTGCTTTCTTT. It yields the protein CATSGPESGQGAFF.